The 3 T cell receptor beta chains below were found in one sample sequenced in a study of identical twins. One entry per CDR3 protein results from TCRdb running MiXCR on the 5' RACE reads. Of about 460,000 distinct CDR3 sequences in the sample, 13% to 15% were seen once. This sample was shared with a second study, whose subject was yellow fever vaccine responses in identical twins.

Sequencing was done on a sample of CD4+ T cells sorted from blood. Receptors originate from a woman in her late teens or twenties in good health.

The chain links TRBV3-1 to TRBJ1-4; TRBD1 agrees at 7 bases. Germline-derived CDR1 and CDR2 are LGHDT and YNNKEL (reference sequence). V trimming: 4 bases; J trimming: 0 bases; junction bases outside the gene matches: 5. The length of the CDR3 is 16 residues. CDR3 residues: CASSRRQGSTNEKLFF. The CDR3 nucleotides read TGTGCCAGCAGCCGACGACAGGGCTCAACTAATGAAAAACTGTTTTTT.

The J gene is TRBJ2-3, the V gene TRBV29-1; 7 bases are shared with TRBD2. The junction had 2 bases not matched to a gene; V was cut back by 3 bases and J by 2 bases. CDR3 length: 13 amino acids. Germline V lookup: CDR1 SQVTM, CDR2 ANQGSEA. The CDR3 protein is CSVDGTTTDTQYF. CDR3 nucleotide sequence: TGCAGCGTTGACGGGACTACCACAGATACGCAGTATTTT.

The gene calls are TRBV20-1 and TRBJ2-5; TRBD2 aligns across 9 bases. Germline values: CDR1 DFQATT, CDR2 SNEGSKA (reference sequence). With 2 bases clipped from V and 5 bases from J, the junction kept 3 bases outside the gene matches. The CDR3 loop spans 13 amino acids. CDR3 protein: CSARRTSAETQYF. The CDR3 region has the DNA TGCAGTGCTAGACGGACTAGCGCCGAGACCCAGTACTTC.